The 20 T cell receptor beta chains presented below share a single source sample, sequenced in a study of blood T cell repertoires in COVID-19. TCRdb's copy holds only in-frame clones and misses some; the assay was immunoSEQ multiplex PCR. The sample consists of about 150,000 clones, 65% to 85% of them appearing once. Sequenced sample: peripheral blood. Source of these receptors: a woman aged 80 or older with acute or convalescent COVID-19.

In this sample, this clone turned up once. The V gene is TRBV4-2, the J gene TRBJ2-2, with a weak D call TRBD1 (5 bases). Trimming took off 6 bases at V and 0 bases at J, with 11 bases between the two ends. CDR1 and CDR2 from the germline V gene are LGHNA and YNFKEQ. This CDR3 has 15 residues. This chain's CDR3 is CASRRTLANTGELFF. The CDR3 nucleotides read TGTGCCAGCAGACGGACACTCGCGAACACCGGGGAGCTGTTTTTT.

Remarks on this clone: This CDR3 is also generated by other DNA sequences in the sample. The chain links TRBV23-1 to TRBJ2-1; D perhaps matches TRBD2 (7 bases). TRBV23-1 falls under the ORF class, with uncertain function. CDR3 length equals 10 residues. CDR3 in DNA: TGCGCTGGGGGGGCCGGGGAGCAGTTCTTC. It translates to CAGGAGEQFF.

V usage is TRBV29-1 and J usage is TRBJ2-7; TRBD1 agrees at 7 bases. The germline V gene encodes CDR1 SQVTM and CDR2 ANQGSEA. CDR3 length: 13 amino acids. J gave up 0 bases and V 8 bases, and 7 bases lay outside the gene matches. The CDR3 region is CSPPTGSSYEQYF. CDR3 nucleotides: TGCAGCCCTCCGACAGGGAGCTCCTACGAGCAGTACTTC.

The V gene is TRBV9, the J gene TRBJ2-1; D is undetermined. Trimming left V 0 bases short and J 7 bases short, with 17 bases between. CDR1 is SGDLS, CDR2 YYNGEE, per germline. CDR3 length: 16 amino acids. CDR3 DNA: TGTGCCAGCAGCGTAGTTGGGCGATCCTCTATTAATGAGCAGTTCTTC. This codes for CASSVVGRSSINEQFF. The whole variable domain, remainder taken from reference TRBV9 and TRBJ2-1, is DSGVTQTPKHLITATGQRVTLRCSPRSGDLSVYWYQQSLDQGLQFLIQYYNGEERAKGNILERFSAQQFPDLHSELNLSSLELGDSALYFCASSVVGRSSINEQFFGPGTRLTVL.

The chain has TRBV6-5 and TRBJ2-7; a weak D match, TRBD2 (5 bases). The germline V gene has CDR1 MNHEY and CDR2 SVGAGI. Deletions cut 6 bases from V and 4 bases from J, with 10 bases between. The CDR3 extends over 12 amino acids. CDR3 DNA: TGTGCCAGCAGCTCGTCGGGGTACGAGCAGTACTTC. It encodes CASSSSGYEQYF.

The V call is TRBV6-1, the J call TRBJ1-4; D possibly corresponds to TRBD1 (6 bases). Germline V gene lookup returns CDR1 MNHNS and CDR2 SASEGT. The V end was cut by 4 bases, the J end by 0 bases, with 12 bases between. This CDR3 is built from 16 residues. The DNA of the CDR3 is TGTGCCAGCAGTGTATCCAGGGGTGCAACTAATGAAAAACTGTTTTTT. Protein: CASSVSRGATNEKLFF.

This CDR3 reads CASSSTGADTEAFF. The CDR3 nucleotides read TGCGCCAGCAGCTCAACAGGGGCGGACACTGAAGCTTTCTTT. This chain uses TRBV5-1 with TRBJ1-1; 7 positions agree with TRBD1. From germline, CDR1 is SGHRS and CDR2 YFSETQ. This CDR3 contains 14 residues. Germline trimming cut 3 bases from V and 3 bases from J; bases unmatched to any gene: 5.

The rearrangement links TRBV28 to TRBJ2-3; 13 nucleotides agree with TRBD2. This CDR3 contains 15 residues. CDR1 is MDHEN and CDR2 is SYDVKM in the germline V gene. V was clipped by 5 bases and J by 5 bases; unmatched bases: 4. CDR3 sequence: CASSGLAGEGDTQYF. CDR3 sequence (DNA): TGTGCCAGCAGTGGACTAGCGGGAGAGGGAGATACGCAGTATTTT.

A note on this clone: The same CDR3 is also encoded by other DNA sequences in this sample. The CDR3 DNA is TGTGCCAGCTCACCCTACACAGATACGCAGTATTTT. It translates to CASSPYTDTQYF. The V gene is TRBV18, the J gene TRBJ2-3; D remains ambiguous. CDR3 length: 12 residues. V lost 3 bases, J lost 2 bases, and 3 bases lay in between. CDR1 and CDR2 from the germline V gene are KGHSH and LQKENI. The variable domain in full, completed from reference TRBV18 and TRBJ2-3, reads NAGVMQNPRHLVRRRGQEARLRCSPMKGHSHVYWYRQLPEEGLKFMVYLQKENIIDESGMPKERFSAEFPKEGPSILRIQQVVRGDSAAYFCASSPYTDTQYFGPGTRLTVL.

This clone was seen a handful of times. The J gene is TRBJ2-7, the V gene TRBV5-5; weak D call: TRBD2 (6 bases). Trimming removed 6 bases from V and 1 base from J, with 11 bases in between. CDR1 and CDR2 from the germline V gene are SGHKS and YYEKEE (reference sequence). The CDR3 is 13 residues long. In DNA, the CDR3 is TGTGCCAGCACCCGGGACTTTTCCTACGAGCAGTACTTC. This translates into CASTRDFSYEQYF.

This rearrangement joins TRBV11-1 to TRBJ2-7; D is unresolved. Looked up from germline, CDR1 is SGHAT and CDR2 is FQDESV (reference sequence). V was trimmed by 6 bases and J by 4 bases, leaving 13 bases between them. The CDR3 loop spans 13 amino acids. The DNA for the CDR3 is TGTGCCAGCAGTTATACACAGAAATACGAGCAGTACTTC. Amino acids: CASSYTQKYEQYF.

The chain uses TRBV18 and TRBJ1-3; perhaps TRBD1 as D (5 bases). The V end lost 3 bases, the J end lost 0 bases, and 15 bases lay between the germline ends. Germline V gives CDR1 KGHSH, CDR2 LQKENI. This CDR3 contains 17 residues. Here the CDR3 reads CASSPGGASSSGNTIYF. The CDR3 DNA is TGTGCCAGCTCACCGGGGGGAGCCTCTTCCTCTGGAAACACCATATATTTT. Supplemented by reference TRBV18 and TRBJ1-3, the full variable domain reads NAGVMQNPRHLVRRRGQEARLRCSPMKGHSHVYWYRQLPEEGLKFMVYLQKENIIDESGMPKERFSAEFPKEGPSILRIQQVVRGDSAAYFCASSPGGASSSGNTIYFGEGSWLTVV.

CDR3 loop: CASSLRWNTGELFF. As DNA, the CDR3 is TGTGCCAGCAGCTTGAGATGGAACACCGGGGAGCTGTTTTTT. The chain is built from TRBV7-8 and TRBJ2-2; D gene unclear. Trimming removed 3 bases at V and 1 base at J, with 6 bases between. CDR1 and CDR2 (germline): SGHVS, FQNEAQ. CDR3 size: 14 residues.

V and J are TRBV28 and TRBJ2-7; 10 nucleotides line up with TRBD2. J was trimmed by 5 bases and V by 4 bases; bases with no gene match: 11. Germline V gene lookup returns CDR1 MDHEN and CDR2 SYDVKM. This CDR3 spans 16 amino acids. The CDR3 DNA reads TGTGCCAGCAGTTCTAGCGGGAGAATAAGGAGACACGAGCAGTACTTC. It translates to CASSSSGRIRRHEQYF.

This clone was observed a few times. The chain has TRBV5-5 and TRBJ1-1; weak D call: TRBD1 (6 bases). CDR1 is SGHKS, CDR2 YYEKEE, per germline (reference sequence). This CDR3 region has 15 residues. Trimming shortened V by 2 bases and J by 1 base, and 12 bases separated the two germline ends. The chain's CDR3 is CASSLTGWKNTEAFF. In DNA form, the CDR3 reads TGTGCCAGCAGCTTAACAGGGTGGAAGAACACTGAAGCTTTCTTT.

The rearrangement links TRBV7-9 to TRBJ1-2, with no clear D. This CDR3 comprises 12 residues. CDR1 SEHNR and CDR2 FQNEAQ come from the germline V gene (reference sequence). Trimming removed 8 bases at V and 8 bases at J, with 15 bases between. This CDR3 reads CASGRRLGGYTF. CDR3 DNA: TGTGCCAGCGGGCGGAGGCTGGGAGGCTACACCTTC.

CDR3: CASSFGGTINNEQFF. CDR3 bases: TGTGCCAGCAGCTTCGGAGGGACGATCAACAATGAGCAGTTCTTC. V is TRBV7-2 and J is TRBJ2-1; possibly TRBD2 for D (6 bases). Germline V gene lookup returns CDR1 SGHTA and CDR2 FQGNSA. The CDR3 is 15 residues long. Deletions cut 3 bases from V and 5 bases from J, with 14 bases between.

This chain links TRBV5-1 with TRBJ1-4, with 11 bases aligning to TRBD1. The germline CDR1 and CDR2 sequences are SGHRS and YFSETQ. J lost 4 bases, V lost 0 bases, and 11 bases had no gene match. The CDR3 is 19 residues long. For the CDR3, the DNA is TGCGCCAGCAGCTTGGTTTCGTTGGCGGACAGGGGGCGTAATGAAAAACTGTTTTTT. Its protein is CASSLVSLADRGRNEKLFF. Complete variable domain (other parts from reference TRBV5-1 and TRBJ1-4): KAGVTQTPRYLIKTRGQQVTLSCSPISGHRSVSWYQQTPGQGLQFLFEYFSETQRNKGNFPGRFSGRQFSNSRSEMNVSTLELGDSALYLCASSLVSLADRGRNEKLFFGSGTQLSVL.

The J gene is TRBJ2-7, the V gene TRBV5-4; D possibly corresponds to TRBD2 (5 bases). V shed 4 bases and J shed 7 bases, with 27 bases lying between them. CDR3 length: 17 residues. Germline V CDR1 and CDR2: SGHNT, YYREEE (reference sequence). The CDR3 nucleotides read TGTGCCAGCAGCCCTGGAGGCGGCAGGCCCAAGAACGGGGAGCAGTACTTC. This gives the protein CASSPGGGRPKNGEQYF.

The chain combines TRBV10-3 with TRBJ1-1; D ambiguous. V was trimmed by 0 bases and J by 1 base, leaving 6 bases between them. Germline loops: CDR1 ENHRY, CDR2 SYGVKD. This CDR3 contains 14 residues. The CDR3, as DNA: TGTGCCATCAGTGAGTCTGGAGAGAACACTGAAGCTTTCTTT. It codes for CAISESGENTEAFF.